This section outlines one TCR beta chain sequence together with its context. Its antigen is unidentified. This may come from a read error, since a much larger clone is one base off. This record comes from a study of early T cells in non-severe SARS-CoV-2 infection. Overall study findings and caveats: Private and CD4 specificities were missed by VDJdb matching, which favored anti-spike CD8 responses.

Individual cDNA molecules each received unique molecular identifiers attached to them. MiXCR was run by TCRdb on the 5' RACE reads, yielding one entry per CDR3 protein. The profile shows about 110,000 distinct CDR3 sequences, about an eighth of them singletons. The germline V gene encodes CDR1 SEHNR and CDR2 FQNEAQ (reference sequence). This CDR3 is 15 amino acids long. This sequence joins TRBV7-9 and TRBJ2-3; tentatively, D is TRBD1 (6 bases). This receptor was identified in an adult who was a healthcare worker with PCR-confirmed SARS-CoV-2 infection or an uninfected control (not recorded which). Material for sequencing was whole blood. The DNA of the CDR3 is TGTGCCAACAGCGGCGGGCAGGGGCTGGCAAATACGCAGTATTTT. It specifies CANSGGQGLANTQYF.